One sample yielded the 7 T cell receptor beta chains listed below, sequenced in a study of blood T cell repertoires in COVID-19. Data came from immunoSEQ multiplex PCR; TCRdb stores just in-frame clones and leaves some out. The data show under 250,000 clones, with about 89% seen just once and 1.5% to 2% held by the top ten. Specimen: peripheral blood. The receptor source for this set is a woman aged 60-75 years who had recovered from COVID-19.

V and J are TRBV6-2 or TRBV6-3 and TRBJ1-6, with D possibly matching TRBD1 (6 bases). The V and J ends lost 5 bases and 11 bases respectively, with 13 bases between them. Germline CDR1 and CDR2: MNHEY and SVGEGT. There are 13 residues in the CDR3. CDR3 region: CASSRDKFAPLHF. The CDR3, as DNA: TGTGCCAGCAGTCGGGACAAGTTCGCACCCCTCCACTTT.

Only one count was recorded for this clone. The DNA of the CDR3 is TGTGCCAGCAGTTTGGAGGGTGGTCATGGCTACACCTTC. Translation gives CASSLEGGHGYTF. This chain joins TRBV27 and TRBJ1-2; D is undetermined. Per germline, CDR1 MNHEY and CDR2 SMNVEV (reference sequence). Trimming cost V 3 bases and J 6 bases, with 11 bases left between them. The CDR3 loop spans 13 amino acids.

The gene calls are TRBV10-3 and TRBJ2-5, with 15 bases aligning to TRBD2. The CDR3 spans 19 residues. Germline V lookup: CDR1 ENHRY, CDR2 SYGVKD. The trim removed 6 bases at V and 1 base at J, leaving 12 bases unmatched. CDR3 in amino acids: CAISLGTSGGRGPQETQYF. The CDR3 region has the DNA TGTGCCATCAGCCTGGGGACTAGCGGGGGGAGGGGCCCCCAAGAGACCCAGTACTTC.

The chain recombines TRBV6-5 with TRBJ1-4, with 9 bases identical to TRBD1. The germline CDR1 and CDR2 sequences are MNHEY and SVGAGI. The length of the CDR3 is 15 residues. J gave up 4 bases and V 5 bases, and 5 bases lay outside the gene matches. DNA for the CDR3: TGTGCCAGCAGTCCTACAGGGGGCCGTAATGAAAAACTGTTTTTT. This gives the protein CASSPTGGRNEKLFF.

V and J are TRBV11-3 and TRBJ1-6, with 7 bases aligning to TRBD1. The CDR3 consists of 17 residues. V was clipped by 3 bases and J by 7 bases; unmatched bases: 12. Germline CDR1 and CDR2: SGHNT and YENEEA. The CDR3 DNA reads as TGTGCCAGCAGCTTCGGAAAGACAGGGTCTCGCAATTCACCCCTCCACTTT. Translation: CASSFGKTGSRNSPLHF.

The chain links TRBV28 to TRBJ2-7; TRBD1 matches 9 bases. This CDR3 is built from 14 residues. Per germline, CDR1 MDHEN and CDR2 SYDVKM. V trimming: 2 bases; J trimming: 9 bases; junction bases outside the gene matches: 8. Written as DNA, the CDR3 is TGTGCCAGCAGTTTACCACCGGGACAGGGTTGGCAGTACTTC. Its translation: CASSLPPGQGWQYF.

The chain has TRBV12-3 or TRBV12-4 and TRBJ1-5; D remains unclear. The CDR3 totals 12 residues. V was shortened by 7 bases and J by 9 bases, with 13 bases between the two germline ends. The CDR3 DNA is TGTGCCAGCAAAATGGGGAGTGGGCCCCAGCATTTT. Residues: CASKMGSGPQHF.